This TCR beta chain was sequenced for a study of regulatory T cells in long-lasting Graves disease. This clonotype occurred a few times. Germline V gene data show CDR1 as SQVTM and CDR2 as ANQGSEA. The CDR3 is 12 residues long. Investigators prepared the TCR beta libraries by applying iRepertoire HTBI primers and Arm-PCR of CDR3 regions. From the multiplex PCR reads, TCRdb called clonotypes with MiXCR, one entry per CDR3 protein. The sample carries about 620,000 distinct CDR3 sequences, 16% recorded once. Time point described: newly diagnosed GD, antithyroid drugs for less than 3 months. Scientists built the TCR library using RNA that was extracted from PBMCs. A further study also used this sample, focusing on T cells in Graves' hyperthyroidism and ophthalmopathy.

The chain employs TRBV29-1 and TRBJ2-1, with TRBD2 matching over 7 bases. The DNA end is more similar to TRBJ2-5, so the J call may be wrong. The sequence was obtained from a woman in her 30s with Graves disease. This sample comprised peripheral blood mononuclear cells (PBMCs), obtained at new diagnosis, from a patient treated with antithyroid drugs. The CDR3 DNA is TGCAGCGGAGAGCGGGGCCAAGAGACCCAGTACTTC. Translation gives CSGERGQETQYF.